This entry is about one T cell receptor beta chain. Its antigen is still unknown. What was sequenced were expressed TCRB transcripts, since all of the isolated RNA had been reverse transcribed. Assay: immunoSEQ multiplex PCR; the TCRdb copy retains only in-frame clones and omits some. The sample consists of under 300,000 clones, more than 11% of them appearing once. This sample is drawn from a study of beta chain features in type 1 diabetes. Study results and caveats: Relative to healthy donors, patients appeared to have naive, central memory and Treg TCRB repertoires that were more similar. More deletions and fewer insertions at VDJ junctions were seen in type 1 diabetes patients. A moderate, significant TCRB CDR3 shortening appeared in type 1 diabetes across four CD4+ subsets.

Deletions cut 1 base from V and 0 bases from J, with 10 bases between. Germline CDR1 LGHNT, CDR2 FRNRAP. This CDR3 comprises 15 residues. The TCR comes from a man aged 25-40 years with type 1 diabetes. Sequenced material: naive CD4+ T cells from blood. The rearrangement uses TRBV12-5 and TRBJ2-7; D perhaps matches TRBD1 (6 bases). CDR3 in amino acids: CASGLAQGSSYEQYF. DNA for the CDR3: TGTGCTAGTGGTTTGGCACAGGGTAGCTCCTACGAGCAGTACTTC. Filled out from reference TRBV12-5 and TRBJ2-7, the complete variable domain reads DARVTQTPRHKVTEMGQEVTMRCQPILGHNTVFWYRQTMMQGLELLAYFRNRAPLDDSGMPKDRFSAEMPDATLATLKIQPSEPRDSAVYFCASGLAQGSSYEQYFGPGTRLTVT.